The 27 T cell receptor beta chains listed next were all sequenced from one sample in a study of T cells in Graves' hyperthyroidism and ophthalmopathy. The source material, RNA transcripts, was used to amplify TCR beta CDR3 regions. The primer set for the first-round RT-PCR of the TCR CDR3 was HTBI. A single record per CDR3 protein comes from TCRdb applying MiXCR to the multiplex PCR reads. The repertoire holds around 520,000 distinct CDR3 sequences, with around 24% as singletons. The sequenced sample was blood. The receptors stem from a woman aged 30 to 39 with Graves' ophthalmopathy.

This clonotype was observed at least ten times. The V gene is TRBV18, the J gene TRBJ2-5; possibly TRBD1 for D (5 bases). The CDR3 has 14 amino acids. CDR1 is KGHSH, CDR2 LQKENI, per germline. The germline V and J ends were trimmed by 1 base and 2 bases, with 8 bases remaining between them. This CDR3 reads CASSPQGPQETQYF. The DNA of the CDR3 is TGTGCCAGCTCACCACAGGGGCCACAAGAGACCCAGTACTTC.

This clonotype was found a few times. The CDR3 sequence is CAISETGASTEAFF. In DNA, the CDR3 is TGTGCCATCAGTGAAACGGGAGCGTCCACTGAAGCTTTCTTT. The J gene is TRBJ1-1, the V gene TRBV10-3; D gene unclear. V was clipped by 3 bases and J by 4 bases, with 12 bases between them. Germline V gene sequence: CDR1 ENHRY, CDR2 SYGVKD. The CDR3 is 14 residues long.

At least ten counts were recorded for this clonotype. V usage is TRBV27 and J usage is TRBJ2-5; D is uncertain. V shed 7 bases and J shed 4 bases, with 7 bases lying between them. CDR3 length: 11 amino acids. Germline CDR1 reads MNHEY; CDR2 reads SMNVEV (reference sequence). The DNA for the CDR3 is TGTGCCAGCATAAGCCGAGAGACCCAGTACTTC. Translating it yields CASISRETQYF.

CDR3 sequence: CSADSPSGEQYF. CDR3 coding DNA: TGCAGCGCAGACAGCCCCTCGGGTGAGCAGTACTTC. The V gene is TRBV29-1, the J gene TRBJ2-7; perhaps TRBD1 as D (5 bases). Germline CDR1 reads SQVTM; CDR2 reads ANQGSEA. The V end was cut by 7 bases, the J end by 7 bases, with 17 bases between. The CDR3 consists of 12 residues.

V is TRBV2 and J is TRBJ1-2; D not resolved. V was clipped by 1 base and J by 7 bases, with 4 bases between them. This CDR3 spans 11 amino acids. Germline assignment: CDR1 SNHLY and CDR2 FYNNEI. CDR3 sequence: CASSEEIGYTF. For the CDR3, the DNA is TGTGCCAGCAGTGAAGAAATTGGCTACACCTTC.

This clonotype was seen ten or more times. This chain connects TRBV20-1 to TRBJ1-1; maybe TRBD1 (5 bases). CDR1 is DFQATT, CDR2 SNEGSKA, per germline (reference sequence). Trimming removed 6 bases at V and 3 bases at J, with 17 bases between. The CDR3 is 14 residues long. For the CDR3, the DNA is TGCAGTGCAAAAGATCCCAGGGTTGACACTGAAGCTTTCTTT. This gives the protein CSAKDPRVDTEAFF.

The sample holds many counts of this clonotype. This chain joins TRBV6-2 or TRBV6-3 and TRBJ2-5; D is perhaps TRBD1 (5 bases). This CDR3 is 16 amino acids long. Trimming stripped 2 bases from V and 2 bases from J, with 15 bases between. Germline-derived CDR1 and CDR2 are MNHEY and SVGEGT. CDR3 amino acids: CASSYVQGPLQETQYF. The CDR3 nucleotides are TGTGCCAGCAGTTACGTCCAGGGCCCTCTTCAAGAGACCCAGTACTTC.

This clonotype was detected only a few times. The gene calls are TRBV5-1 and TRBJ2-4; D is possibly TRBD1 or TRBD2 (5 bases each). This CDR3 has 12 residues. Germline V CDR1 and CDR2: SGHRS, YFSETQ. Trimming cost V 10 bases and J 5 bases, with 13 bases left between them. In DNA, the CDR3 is TGCGCCGGAAACCGGGACCAAAACATTCAGTACTTC. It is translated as CAGNRDQNIQYF.

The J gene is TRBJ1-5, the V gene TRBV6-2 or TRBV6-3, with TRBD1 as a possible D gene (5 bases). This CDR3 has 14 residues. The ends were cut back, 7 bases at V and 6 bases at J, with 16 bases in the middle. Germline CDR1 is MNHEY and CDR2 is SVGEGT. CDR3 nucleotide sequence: TGTGCCAGCACCCTGACAGAATTTGGTCAGCCCCAGCATTTT. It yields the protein CASTLTEFGQPQHF.

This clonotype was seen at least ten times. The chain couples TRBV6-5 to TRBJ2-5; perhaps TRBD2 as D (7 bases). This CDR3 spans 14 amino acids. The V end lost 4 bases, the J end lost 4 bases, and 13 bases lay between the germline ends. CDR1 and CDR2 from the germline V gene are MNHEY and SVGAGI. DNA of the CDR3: TGTGCCAGCAGTTCGACTAGGGGGGGAGAGACCCAGTACTTC. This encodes CASSSTRGGETQYF.

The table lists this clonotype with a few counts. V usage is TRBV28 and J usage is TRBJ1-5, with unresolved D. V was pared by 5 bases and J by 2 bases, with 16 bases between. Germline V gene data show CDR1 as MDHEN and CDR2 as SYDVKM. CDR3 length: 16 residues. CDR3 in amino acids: CASSPQGISGNQPQHF. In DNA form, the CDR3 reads TGTGCCAGCAGTCCCCAAGGGATCAGCGGCAATCAGCCCCAGCATTTT.

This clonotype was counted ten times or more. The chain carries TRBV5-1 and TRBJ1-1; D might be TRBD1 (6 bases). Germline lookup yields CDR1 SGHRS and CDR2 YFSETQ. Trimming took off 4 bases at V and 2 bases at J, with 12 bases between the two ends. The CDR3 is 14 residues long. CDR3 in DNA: TGCGCCAGCAGCAGAAAACAGGGAAACACTGAAGCTTTCTTT. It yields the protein CASSRKQGNTEAFF.

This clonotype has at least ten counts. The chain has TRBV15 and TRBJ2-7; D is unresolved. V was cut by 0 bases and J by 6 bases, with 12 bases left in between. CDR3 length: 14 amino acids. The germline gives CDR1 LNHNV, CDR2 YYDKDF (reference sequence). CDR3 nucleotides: TGTGCCACCAGCAGAGATGTAGGGCTAGGCGAGCAGTACTTC. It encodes CATSRDVGLGEQYF.

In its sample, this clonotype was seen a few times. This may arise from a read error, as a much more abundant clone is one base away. Here the CDR3 DNA reads TGTGCCGGCAGTATTACAGGGGGCTATACTGAGACCCAGTACTTC. This codes for CAGSITGGYTETQYF. The chain is built from TRBV11-2 and TRBJ2-5; TRBD1 matches 9 bases. The CDR3 covers 15 residues. Germline loops: CDR1 SGHAT, CDR2 FQNNGV.

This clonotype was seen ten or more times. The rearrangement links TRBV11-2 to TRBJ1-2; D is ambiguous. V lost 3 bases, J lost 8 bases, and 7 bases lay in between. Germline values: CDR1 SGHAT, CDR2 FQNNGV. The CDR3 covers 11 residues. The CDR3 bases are TGTGCCAGCAGCTTCTACGGAGGCTACACCTTC. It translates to CASSFYGGYTF.

CDR3 region: CASTGGGNQETQYF. The CDR3 bases are TGTGCCAGCACCGGAGGAGGGAACCAAGAGACCCAGTACTTC. This chain links TRBV12-3 or TRBV12-4 with TRBJ2-5; a weak D match, TRBD2 (6 bases). Trimming shortened V by 7 bases and J by 0 bases, and 12 bases separated the two germline ends. The length of the CDR3 is 14 residues.

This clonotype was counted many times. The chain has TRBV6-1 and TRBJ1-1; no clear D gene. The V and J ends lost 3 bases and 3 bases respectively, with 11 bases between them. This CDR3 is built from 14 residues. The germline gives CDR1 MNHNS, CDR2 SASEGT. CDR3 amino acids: CASSDGVDYTEAFF. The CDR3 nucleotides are TGTGCCAGCAGTGACGGGGTCGATTACACTGAAGCTTTCTTT.

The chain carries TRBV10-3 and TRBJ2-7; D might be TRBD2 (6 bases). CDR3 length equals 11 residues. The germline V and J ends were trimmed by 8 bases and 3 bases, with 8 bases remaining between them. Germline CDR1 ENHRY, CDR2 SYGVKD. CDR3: CAIDSGYEQYF. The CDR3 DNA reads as TGTGCCATCGATAGCGGCTACGAGCAGTACTTC.

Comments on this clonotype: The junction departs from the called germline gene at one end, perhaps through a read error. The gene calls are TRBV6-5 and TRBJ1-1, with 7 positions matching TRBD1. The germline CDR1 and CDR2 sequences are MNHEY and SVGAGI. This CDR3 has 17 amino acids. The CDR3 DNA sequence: TGCGCCAGCAGTTTTTCGGGACTCTTTCAGGGGGACACTGAAGCTTTCTTT. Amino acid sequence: CASSFSGLFQGDTEAFF.

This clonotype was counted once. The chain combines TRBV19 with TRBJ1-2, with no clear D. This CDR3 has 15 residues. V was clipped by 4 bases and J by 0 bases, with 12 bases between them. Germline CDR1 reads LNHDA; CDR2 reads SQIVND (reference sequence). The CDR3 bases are TGTGCCAGTAGTAACGCAAACCCCACTAACTATGGCTACACCTTC. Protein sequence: CASSNANPTNYGYTF.

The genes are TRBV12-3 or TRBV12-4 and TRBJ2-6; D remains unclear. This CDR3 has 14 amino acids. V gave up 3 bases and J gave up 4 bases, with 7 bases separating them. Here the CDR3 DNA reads TGTGCCAGCAGTTTCGAGTCCGGGGCCAACGTCCTGACTTTC. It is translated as CASSFESGANVLTF.

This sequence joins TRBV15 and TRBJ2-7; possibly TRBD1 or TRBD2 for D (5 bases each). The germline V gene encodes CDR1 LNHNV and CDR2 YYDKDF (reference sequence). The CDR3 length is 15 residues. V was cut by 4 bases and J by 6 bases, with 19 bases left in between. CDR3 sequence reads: CATSTQVGDTSEQYF. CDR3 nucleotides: TGTGCCACCAGCACCCAAGTGGGGGATACCTCCGAGCAGTACTTC.

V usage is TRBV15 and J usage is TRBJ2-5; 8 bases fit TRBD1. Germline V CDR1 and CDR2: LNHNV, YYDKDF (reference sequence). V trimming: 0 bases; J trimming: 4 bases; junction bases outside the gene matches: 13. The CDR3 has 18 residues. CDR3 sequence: CATSRDAPRTGRRETQYF. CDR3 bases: TGTGCCACCAGCAGAGATGCCCCCCGGACAGGGCGGCGAGAGACCCAGTACTTC.

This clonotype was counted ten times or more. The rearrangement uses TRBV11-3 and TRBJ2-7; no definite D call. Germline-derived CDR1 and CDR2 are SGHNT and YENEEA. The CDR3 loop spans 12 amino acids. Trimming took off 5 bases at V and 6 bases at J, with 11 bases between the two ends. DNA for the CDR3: TGTGCCAGCAGCCGCGGAAGTTCCGAGCAGTACTTC. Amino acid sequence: CASSRGSSEQYF.

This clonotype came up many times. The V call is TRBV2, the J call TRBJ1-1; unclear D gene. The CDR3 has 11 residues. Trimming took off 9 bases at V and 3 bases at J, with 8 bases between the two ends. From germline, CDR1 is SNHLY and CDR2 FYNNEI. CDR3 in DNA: TGTGCCAGGCTAAGGGACACTGAAGCTTTCTTT. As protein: CARLRDTEAFF.

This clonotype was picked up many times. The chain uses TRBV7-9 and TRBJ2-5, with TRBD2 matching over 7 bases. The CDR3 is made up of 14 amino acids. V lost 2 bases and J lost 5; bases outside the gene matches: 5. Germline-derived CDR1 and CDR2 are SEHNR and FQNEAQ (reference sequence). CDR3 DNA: TGTGCCAGCAGCTTAAGCGGGGAAGGCGAGACCCAGTACTTC. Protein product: CASSLSGEGETQYF. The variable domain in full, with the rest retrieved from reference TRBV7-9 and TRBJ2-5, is DTGVSQNPRHKITKRGQNVTFRCDPISEHNRLYWYRQTLGQGPEFLTYFQNEAQLEKSRLLSDRFSAERPKGSFSTLEIQRTEQGDSAMYLCASSLSGEGETQYFGPGTRLLVL.

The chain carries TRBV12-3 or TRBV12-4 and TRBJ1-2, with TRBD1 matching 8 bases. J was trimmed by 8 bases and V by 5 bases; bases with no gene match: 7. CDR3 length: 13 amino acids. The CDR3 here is CASSPGQGRGYTF. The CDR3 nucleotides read TGTGCCAGCAGTCCTGGACAGGGTCGGGGCTACACCTTC.